The 20 T cell receptor beta chains given below trace back to one sample, sequenced in a study of a mutant IDH1 vaccine in newly diagnosed glioma. The antigens of these receptors remain unknown. Time point meaning: week 47, end of study. Topical imiquimod accompanied each vaccine dose, which consisted of 300 ug of mutant IDH1 20-mer peptide. Measured with immunoSEQ multiplex PCR; TCRdb has only the in-frame clones, and not every one. The table records roughly 34,000 clones, approximately 90% of them present only once. This specimen was PBMCs, taken from a glioma patient whose treatment included an IDH1 peptide vaccine. These receptors all come from a woman in her thirties or forties with glioma.

The gene calls are TRBV4-1 and TRBJ2-5; 7 nucleotides line up with TRBD1. V lost 4 bases to trimming and J lost 4 bases; unmatched junction nucleotides: 9. Germline lookup yields CDR1 MGHRA and CDR2 YSYEKL. CDR3 size: 15 residues. This chain's CDR3 is CASSPQMAGGETQYF. CDR3 DNA: TGCGCCAGCAGCCCCCAAATGGCAGGGGGAGAGACCCAGTACTTC.

This chain connects TRBV29-1 to TRBJ2-5; D is undetermined. The germline V gene encodes CDR1 SQVTM and CDR2 ANQGSEA. Trimming pared 5 bases from V and 5 bases from J, leaving 15 bases between. CDR3 length: 13 amino acids. The CDR3 protein is CSVMIPGRETQYF. CDR3 nucleotides: TGCAGCGTTATGATACCCGGACGGGAGACCCAGTACTTC.

The chain has TRBV6-5 and TRBJ2-1, with D possibly being TRBD2 (6 bases). Germline values: CDR1 MNHEY, CDR2 SVGAGI. V was cut by 4 bases and J by 0 bases, with 13 bases left in between. The CDR3 runs 16 residues. The chain's CDR3 is CASSWYRDSSYNEQFF. The DNA of the CDR3 is TGTGCCAGCAGTTGGTACCGGGACTCCTCCTACAATGAGCAGTTCTTC.

DNA for the CDR3: TGTGCCGTCGGAGCTAATTCACCCCTCCACTTT. Encoded protein: CAVGANSPLHF. This chain links TRBV30 with TRBJ1-6, with D hard to call. Germline CDR1 is GTSNPN and CDR2 is SVGIG (reference sequence). The CDR3 contains 11 residues. The V gene lost 8 bases and the J gene lost 6 bases, with 8 bases spanning the gap.

The chain joins TRBV5-6 to TRBJ1-6; weak D call: TRBD1 (5 bases). There are 13 residues in the CDR3. V was pared by 5 bases and J by 7 bases, with 10 bases between. The germline gives CDR1 SGHDT, CDR2 YYEEEE. CDR3 residues: CASRPQGNSPLHF. The CDR3 DNA sequence: TGTGCCAGCAGGCCTCAGGGAAATTCACCCCTCCACTTT.

The V call is TRBV7-9, the J call TRBJ1-1; D uncertain. V gave up 5 bases and J gave up 1 base, with 8 bases separating them. This CDR3 has 13 residues. Germline V gene data show CDR1 as SEHNR and CDR2 as FQNEAQ (reference sequence). The CDR3 loop is CASSPPPNTEAFF. CDR3 DNA: TGTGCCAGCAGCCCCCCCCCGAACACTGAAGCTTTCTTT.

J is TRBJ2-1 and V is TRBV6-6, with 11 bases aligning to TRBD2. The germline CDR1 and CDR2 sequences are MNHNY and SVGAGI (reference sequence). The J segment lost 6 bases and the V segment lost 4 bases, leaving 5 bases of the junction unmatched. The length of the CDR3 is 15 residues. The CDR3 DNA sequence: TGTGCCAGCAGTTCAATAGCGGGGGGGATCAATGAGCAGTTCTTC. Protein sequence: CASSSIAGGINEQFF.

V is TRBV6-1 and J is TRBJ1-4, with D uncertain. The CDR3 is made up of 14 amino acids. V was shortened by 3 bases and J by 8 bases, with 13 bases between the two germline ends. Germline values: CDR1 MNHNS, CDR2 SASEGT. CDR3 DNA: TGTGCCAGCAGTGACAGTTCAGTCAGGGAAAAACTGTTTTTT. Translated, it gives CASSDSSVREKLFF.

This clone was seen once. The chain couples TRBV28 to TRBJ1-3; 8 bases agree with TRBD1. Germline assignment: CDR1 MDHEN and CDR2 SYDVKM. This CDR3 contains 15 residues. The J segment lost 6 bases and the V segment lost 2 bases, leaving 6 bases of the junction unmatched. For the CDR3, the DNA is TGTGCCAGCAGTTTAACAGGACAGGGCCTAAACACCATATATTTT. It specifies CASSLTGQGLNTIYF.

The chain carries TRBV25-1 and TRBJ2-1; 12 nucleotides match TRBD2. Germline V lookup: CDR1 MGHDK, CDR2 SYGVNS. The V and J ends lost 5 bases and 5 bases, in that order; junction bases with no gene match: 10. The CDR3 runs 17 residues. The CDR3 reads CASSTRLAGEVHNEQFF. The CDR3 DNA reads TGTGCCAGCAGTACCCGACTAGCGGGAGAGGTCCACAATGAGCAGTTCTTC.

In its sample, this clone was seen a few times. The V and J genes are TRBV7-8 and TRBJ1-1; D not certain. There are 14 residues in the CDR3. Germline values: CDR1 SGHVS, CDR2 FQNEAQ. Deletions cut 5 bases from V and 1 base from J, with 11 bases between. The CDR3 reads CASSPLGGNTEAFF. CDR3 in DNA: TGTGCCAGCAGCCCCCTCGGAGGGAACACTGAAGCTTTCTTT.

The gene calls are TRBV18 and TRBJ2-5; D not resolved. Germline CDR1 is KGHSH and CDR2 is LQKENI. The V and J ends lost 1 base and 2 bases respectively, with 11 bases between them. The CDR3 length is 15 residues. The CDR3 is CASSPHEASQETQYF. Written as DNA, the CDR3 is TGTGCCAGCTCACCACACGAAGCCTCTCAAGAGACCCAGTACTTC.

A single count supports this clone. The chain links TRBV29-1 to TRBJ1-1; 7 bases match TRBD1. Trimming cost V 6 bases and J 8 bases; bases outside gene matches: 6. CDR3 length: 11 amino acids. Germline CDR1 SQVTM, CDR2 ANQGSEA. In DNA form, the CDR3 reads TGCAGCGTGGCCAGGGGGAGCGAAGCTTTCTTT. This gives the protein CSVARGSEAFF.

The chain combines TRBV14 with TRBJ2-1; D is perhaps TRBD1 (5 bases). This CDR3 comprises 14 residues. Looked up from germline, CDR1 is SGHDN and CDR2 is FVKESK. Trimming cost V 3 bases and J 9 bases, with 15 bases left between them. The CDR3 nucleotides are TGTGCCAGCAGCCAGGGCAGGGTGGATCGTGAGCAGTTCTTC. Its protein is CASSQGRVDREQFF. The complete variable domain, with remaining parts taken from reference TRBV14 and TRBJ2-1, reads EAGVTQFPSHSVIEKGQTVTLRCDPISGHDNLYWYRRVMGKEIKFLLHFVKESKQDESGMPNNRFLAERTGGTYSTLKVQPAELEDSGVYFCASSQGRVDREQFFGPGTRLTVL.

J is TRBJ1-1 and V is TRBV7-2; possibly TRBD1 for D (5 bases). CDR3 size: 14 residues. In germline, CDR1 is SGHTA, CDR2 FQGNSA. Between the trimmed V and J ends, which lost 1 base and 4 bases, there was a span of 10 bases. The CDR3 bases are TGTGCCAGCAGCTTAGGGGGGAGCGGCACTGAAGCTTTCTTT. Translating gives CASSLGGSGTEAFF.

The rearrangement uses TRBV29-1 and TRBJ1-1, with 8 bases matching TRBD1. With 0 bases clipped from V and 3 bases from J, the junction kept 12 bases outside the gene matches. Germline V gives CDR1 SQVTM, CDR2 ANQGSEA. CDR3 length: 17 amino acids. CDR3 in amino acids: CSVEDPQGGFLYTEAFF. As DNA, the CDR3 is TGCAGCGTTGAAGACCCACAGGGGGGGTTCCTCTACACTGAAGCTTTCTTT.

The gene calls are TRBV7-9 and TRBJ1-1, with D uncertain. The CDR3 totals 10 residues. The V end lost 11 bases, the J end lost 1 base, and 5 bases lay between the germline ends. The germline CDR1 and CDR2 sequences are SEHNR and FQNEAQ (reference sequence). CDR3 sequence reads: CAAANTEAFF. The CDR3 region has the DNA TGTGCCGCGGCGAACACTGAAGCTTTCTTT.

The chain links TRBV5-4 to TRBJ2-7; D is unclear. The CDR3 covers 13 residues. The germline gives CDR1 SGHNT, CDR2 YYREEE (reference sequence). V was pared by 4 bases and J by 6 bases, with 14 bases between. The CDR3 coding sequence is TGTGCCAGCAGCCCCCCCTCTAGTACCGAGCAGTACTTC. Translating gives CASSPPSSTEQYF.

V usage is TRBV7-8 and J usage is TRBJ2-2; TRBD1 aligns across 7 bases. CDR1 SGHVS and CDR2 FQNEAQ come from the germline V gene. The CDR3 sequence is 15 residues long. V gave up 5 bases and J gave up 7 bases; unmatched junction bases: 10. CDR3 amino acids: CASSLGQSFSGELFF. CDR3 in DNA: TGTGCCAGCAGCCTGGGACAGAGCTTTAGCGGGGAGCTGTTTTTT.

The chain recombines TRBV9 with TRBJ1-4; tentative D call: TRBD1 (6 bases). This CDR3 spans 14 amino acids. Looked up from germline, CDR1 is SGDLS and CDR2 is YYNGEE. V lost 0 bases to trimming and J lost 10 bases, with 13 bases between them. CDR3 amino acids: CASSVEAKGGKLFF. In nucleotides, the CDR3 is TGTGCCAGCAGCGTAGAGGCCAAAGGGGGAAAACTGTTTTTT.